Each of the 2 T cell receptor beta chains below was sequenced from the same sample in a study of blood T cell repertoires in COVID-19. Sequencing was performed with immunoSEQ multiplex PCR; in TCRdb, only in-frame clones are kept and a portion is missing. Of fewer than 100,000 clones in the sample, around 75% are singletons; the top ten hold 24%. The source material was peripheral blood. The source is a human donor in a cohort sampled during active COVID-19.

The V and J genes are TRBV5-1 and TRBJ1-1; 8 nucleotides line up with TRBD1. Germline trimming cut 3 bases from V and 7 bases from J; bases unmatched to any gene: 8. Germline CDR1 reads SGHRS; CDR2 reads YFSETQ. CDR3 length equals 14 residues. In DNA form, the CDR3 reads TGCGCCAGCAGCTCGCGGACAGGGTGGAGTGAAGCTTTCTTT. This codes for CASSSRTGWSEAFF.

The chain employs TRBV20-1 and TRBJ1-1; D is unresolved. The V end lost 3 bases, the J end lost 2 bases, and 10 bases lay between the germline ends. The CDR3 runs to 13 residues. CDR1 is DFQATT and CDR2 is SNEGSKA in the germline V gene (reference sequence). CDR3 region: CSASINRNTEAFF. The CDR3 DNA reads TGCAGTGCTAGTATAAATAGAAACACTGAAGCTTTCTTT.